This T cell receptor beta chain stems from a study of OX40 agonist ivuxolimab in advanced cancers. About the research overall: Age averaged 60 years (range roughly 20 to 90), and approximately 80% were male. Points from the study as a whole: Blood T cells, both CD4+ and CD8+, expanded clonally by week 6 at 0.1 to 3.0 mg/kg.

This CDR3 contains 12 residues. Germline CDR1 reads SGHVS; CDR2 reads FQNEAQ. V was shortened by 8 bases and J by 7 bases, with 15 bases between the two germline ends. The table came from immunoSEQ multiplex PCR; TCRdb's copy has only in-frame clones and leaves some out. This table has roughly 13,000 clones, around 76% appearing once. On this clone itself: What it recognizes is unknown.

The sequence came from an adult with an advanced solid tumor such as melanoma, head and neck, liver or kidney cancer. The specimen was CD4+ or CD8+ T cells sorted from blood, collected in a trial of the OX40 agonist ivuxolimab. The V call is TRBV7-8, the J call TRBJ2-7; unclear D gene. CDR3 in amino acids: CASLAISGEQYF. CDR3 in DNA: TGTGCCAGCTTGGCAATCTCGGGTGAGCAGTACTTC.